This T cell receptor beta chain was retrieved from a study of cytomegalovirus exposure and HLA in healthy donors. In the study overall: Among the roughly 380 donors who were genotyped, about 80% fell in the genetic ancestry cluster that is associated with self-reported Caucasian donors.

Study results and limitations: Later on, an analysis found that several of the most significant clusters appeared to be linked to common viral pathogens, which included parvovirus B19.

Amplification used 60 Vbeta primers and 13 Jbeta primers. The data were produced by immunoSEQ multiplex PCR, yet TCRdb's version contains in-frame clones alone and is incomplete. Its clone listing holds roughly 100,000 clones. As regards this clone: Its antigen is undetermined.

This sequence was found in a man aged 40-49 years in good health and CMV-seronegative. The sample comprised PBMCs.

The CDR3 nucleotides are TGCGCCAGCCTACCGGTGTCGAATTCACCCCTCCACTTT. This gives the protein CASLPVSNSPLHF. The rearrangement uses TRBV10-2 and TRBJ1-6; unclear D gene. This CDR3 comprises 13 residues. V lost 8 bases and J 7 bases, leaving 12 bases between the germline ends. Germline V gene sequence: CDR1 WSHSY, CDR2 SAAADI.